This T cell receptor beta chain was recovered during a study of CD8 T cells in ankylosing spondylitis (dated by TCRdb to 2016 to 2017). In terms of the full investigation: The study profiled T cell receptor beta repertoires in healthy donors and ankylosing spondylitis patients to find disease-linked TCR variants. Peripheral blood was sampled, and synovial fluid was additionally collected from ankylosing spondylitis patients. In total, the full study cohort was made up of roughly 110 healthy donors and 20 to 25 ankylosing spondylitis patients. Study-wide findings and limitations: Blood from ankylosing spondylitis patients appeared to be characterized by a TCR beta motif composed of about eight highly homologous amino acid variants. Some motif variants had previously been reported in the synovial fluid and blood of reactive arthritis patients, which suggests shared mechanisms of disease initiation. According to the report, matched synovial fluid samples from ankylosing spondylitis patients were significantly enriched for the disease-linked clones. The disease-linked clones had a CD8+ phenotype and were found at relatively low frequencies in peripheral blood.

The V end gives up 6 bases and the J end 9 bases, leaving 11 bases in the junction not matched to a gene. The germline V gene encodes CDR1 MDHEN and CDR2 SYDVKM. Reading from cysteine to phenylalanine, the CDR3 counts 14 amino acids. CDR3 DNA only is kept here, 42 bases in frame from base 1. The listed sequencing device is Illumina HiSeq 2500. Quantitative 5'-RACE with molecular barcodes was used to prepare TCR beta libraries. As for how the authors treated the data: Disease-linked TCR variants were identified with a new computational method built on a probabilistic model of VDJ rearrangement. The public reads were run again by TCRdb, first through fastp at Q25 and then through MiXCR, and only productive beta chains were kept. All rows with the same CDR3 protein become a single entry with the most common DNA and genes. The authors' filters were not applied to this entry. The sample has hundreds of thousands of distinct CDR3 sequences on record, about 10% of them singletons. The ten largest account for about a fifth of the sample.

Note on this clonotype: Its antigen is currently not known. No base-level quality is on record; no much larger clone is a single base apart.

The material sequenced was blood, either unsorted or a sorted T cell fraction (not recorded which). The TCR originated in a male donor with ankylosing spondylitis or in good health (not recorded which). The V gene is TRBV28 and the J gene is TRBJ1-2; 9 bases in the middle match TRBD1. CDR3 protein: CASRHRTGDGSYTF. The DNA is TGTGCCAGCAGGCACCGGACAGGGGACGGGAGCTACACCTTC.